The sequence of this T cell receptor (beta chain) was determined in a study of identical twins listed by TCRdb under 2016. Looking at the study overall: To test whether fetal clonotypes persist, this study deep-sequenced TCR alpha and beta repertoires from monozygotic twins, from unrelated adults of various ages, and from cord blood. Replicate twin experiments were performed at different times using different library preparation protocols to rule out contamination. Broad study findings and their caveats: Out-of-frame TCR alpha sequences shared between twins showed an excess of low generation-probability sequences compared with coincidental sharing between unrelated individuals. Invariant T cells such as MAIT and iNKT could partly confound zero-insertion analyses, although diverse VJ usage argued against such confounding for most clonotypes. Abundant cord blood beta clonotypes carried fewer insertions; young adult naive repertoires showed a weaker similar trend, while memory repertoires showed none. Because the same donors could not be followed over many years, conclusions were based on cross-sectional statistical analysis. In monozygotic twins, out-of-frame TCR alpha sharing was systematically underestimated by recombination models, although the models agreed with sharing between unrelated individuals. In beta out-of-frame sequences, excess twin sharing was weaker, because having fewer shared sequences lowered the signal-to-noise ratio.

Every donor in the study was a healthy Caucasian. The twin cohort consisted of three pairs of female monozygotic twins, all aged roughly 18 to 30 years. Miltenyi CD45RO+ enrichment and human naive T-cell isolation kits were used to isolate memory (CD45RO+) and naive T cells from PBMC. Receptor libraries were prepared by 5' RACE. Sequencing relied on an Illumina HiSeq 2000. Template switching added a universal primer binding site, and the final cDNA carried a unique molecular identifier that allowed TCR cDNA molecules to be counted accurately. First-strand cDNA for TCR alpha and beta chains was synthesized from specific primers in the conserved constant-segment region. To control for contamination, every cDNA library was double barcoded, receiving both a SMART-Mk sample barcode and Illumina barcodes. TruSeq adapter sequences, together with Illumina sample barcodes, were added in two successive PCR steps. TCR alpha and beta cDNA libraries were sequenced on the Illumina HiSeq platform with custom primers. From the authors' description of their analysis: Raw reads were processed with MiGEC to extract unique molecular identifiers, and MiXCR was used to determine CDR3 positions. Recombination models were inferred per individual with the repgenHMM and IGoR tools using an EM algorithm. The analysis of shared clonotypes was done with the tcR package in R, with sharing normalized by the product of cloneset sizes. To study raw recombination free of thymic and clonal selection effects, out-of-frame nonproductive sequences were analyzed. TCRdb trimmed the raw reads at Q25, called clones with MiXCR and kept productive beta chains. Rows with a matching CDR3 protein are joined into one entry that keeps the most common DNA and genes. TCRdb, rather than the study authors, made the V and J calls. This sample holds around 250,000 distinct CDR3 sequences; about 7% were observed only once. In total, the top ten clones hold around 3.4% of the sample.

A remark on this clonotype: Its specific antigen is unknown. No per-base quality is available; no much larger clone lies one base away.

The same sample was also studied in work on yellow fever vaccine responses in identical twins. The second publication reports: The T cell response to vaccination in identical twins was reported by the authors to appear partly convergent and partly personalized. Focusing on identical twins, the study followed the T cell clones that responded to the vaccine, and did so with precision.

The material sequenced was memory (CD45RO+) T cells sorted from blood. The cell subset or site label, as the study defines it: CD45RO+ enriched T cells. The clonotype originates from a woman aged 18-29 years in good health.

The DNA reads as follows: TGTGCCAGCAGCCAAGATATCACCGGGGAGCTGTTTTTT. Its coded protein is CASSQDITGELFF. The V and J segments used are TRBV14 and TRBJ2-2, with the D gene call left open. V drops 0 bases and J drops 4 bases, leaving 3 bases in between. CDR1 and CDR2 are drawn from the germline V gene: SGHDN, FVKESK. The CDR3 has 13 amino acids, counting the end cysteine and phenylalanine. Only the CDR3 portion is preserved as DNA: 39 bases, with reading frame beginning at the first base.